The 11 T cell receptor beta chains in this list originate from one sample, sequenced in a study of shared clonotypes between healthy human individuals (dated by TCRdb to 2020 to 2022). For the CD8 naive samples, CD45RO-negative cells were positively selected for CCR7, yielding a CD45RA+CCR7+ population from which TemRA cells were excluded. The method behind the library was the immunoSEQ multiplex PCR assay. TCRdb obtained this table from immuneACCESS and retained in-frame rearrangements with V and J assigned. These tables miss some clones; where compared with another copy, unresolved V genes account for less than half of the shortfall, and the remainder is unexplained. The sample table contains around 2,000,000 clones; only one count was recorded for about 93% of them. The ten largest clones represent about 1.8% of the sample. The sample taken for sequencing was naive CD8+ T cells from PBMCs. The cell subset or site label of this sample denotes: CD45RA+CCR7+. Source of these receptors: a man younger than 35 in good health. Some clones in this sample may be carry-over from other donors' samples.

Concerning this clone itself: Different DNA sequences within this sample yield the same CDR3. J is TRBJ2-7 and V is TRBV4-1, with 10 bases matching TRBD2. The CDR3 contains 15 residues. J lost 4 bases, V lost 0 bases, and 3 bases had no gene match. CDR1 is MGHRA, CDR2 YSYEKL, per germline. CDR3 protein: CASSQDLAGDYEQYF. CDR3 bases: TGCGCCAGCAGCCAAGATCTAGCGGGAGATTACGAGCAGTACTTC.

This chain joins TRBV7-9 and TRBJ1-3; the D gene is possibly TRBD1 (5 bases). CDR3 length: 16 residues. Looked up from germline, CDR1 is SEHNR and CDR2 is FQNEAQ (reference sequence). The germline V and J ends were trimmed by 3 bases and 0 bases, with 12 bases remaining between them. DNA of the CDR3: TGTGCCAGCAGCTTCCCGACAGTGAGCTCTGGAAACACCATATATTTT. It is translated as CASSFPTVSSGNTIYF.

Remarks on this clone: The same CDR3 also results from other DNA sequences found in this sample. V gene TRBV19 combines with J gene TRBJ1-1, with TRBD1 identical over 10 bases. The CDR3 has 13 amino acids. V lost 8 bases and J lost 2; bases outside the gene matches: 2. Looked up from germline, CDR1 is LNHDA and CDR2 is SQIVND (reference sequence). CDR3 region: CASRDRGNTEAFF. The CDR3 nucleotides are TGTGCCAGTCGGGACAGGGGTAACACTGAAGCTTTCTTT.

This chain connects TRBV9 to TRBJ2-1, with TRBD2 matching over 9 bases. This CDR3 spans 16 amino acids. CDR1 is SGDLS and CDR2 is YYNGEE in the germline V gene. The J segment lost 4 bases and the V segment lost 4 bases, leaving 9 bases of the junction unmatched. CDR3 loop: CASSPALAGGYNEQFF. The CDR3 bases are TGTGCCAGCAGCCCGGCCCTGGCGGGAGGGTACAATGAGCAGTTCTTC. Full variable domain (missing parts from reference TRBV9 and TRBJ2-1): DSGVTQTPKHLITATGQRVTLRCSPRSGDLSVYWYQQSLDQGLQFLIQYYNGEERAKGNILERFSAQQFPDLHSELNLSSLELGDSALYFCASSPALAGGYNEQFFGPGTRLTVL.

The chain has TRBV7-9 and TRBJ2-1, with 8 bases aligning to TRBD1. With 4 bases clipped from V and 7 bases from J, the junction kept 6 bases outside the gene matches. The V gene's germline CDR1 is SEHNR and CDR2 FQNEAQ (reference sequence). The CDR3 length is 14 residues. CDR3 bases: TGTGCCAGCAGCTCAGCTGACAGGGGTAATGAGCAGTTCTTC. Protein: CASSSADRGNEQFF.

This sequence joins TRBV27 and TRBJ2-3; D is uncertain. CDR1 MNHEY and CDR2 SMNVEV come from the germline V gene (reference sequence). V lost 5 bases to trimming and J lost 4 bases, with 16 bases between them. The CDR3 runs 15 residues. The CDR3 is CASSNQYPKADTQYF. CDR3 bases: TGTGCCAGCAGTAACCAGTACCCCAAGGCAGATACGCAGTATTTT.

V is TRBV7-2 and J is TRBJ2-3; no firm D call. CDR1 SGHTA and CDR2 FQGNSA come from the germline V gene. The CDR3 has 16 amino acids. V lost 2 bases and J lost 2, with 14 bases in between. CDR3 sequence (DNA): TGTGCCAGCAGCTTATCCCTAGTCCTCCTCACAGATACGCAGTATTTT. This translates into CASSLSLVLLTDTQYF.

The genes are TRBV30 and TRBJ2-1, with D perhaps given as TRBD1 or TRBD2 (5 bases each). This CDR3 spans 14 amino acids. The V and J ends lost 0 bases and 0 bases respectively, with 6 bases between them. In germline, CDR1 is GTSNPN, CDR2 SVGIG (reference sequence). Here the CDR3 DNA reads TGTGCCTGGAGTGTTGGGACCTCCTACAATGAGCAGTTCTTC. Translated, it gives CAWSVGTSYNEQFF.

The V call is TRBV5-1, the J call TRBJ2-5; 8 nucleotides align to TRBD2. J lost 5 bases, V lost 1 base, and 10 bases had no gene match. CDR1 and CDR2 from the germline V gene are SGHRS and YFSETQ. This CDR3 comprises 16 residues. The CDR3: CASSLYSGGLGETQYF. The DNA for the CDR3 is TGCGCCAGCAGCTTGTACTCGGGAGGGCTTGGGGAGACCCAGTACTTC.

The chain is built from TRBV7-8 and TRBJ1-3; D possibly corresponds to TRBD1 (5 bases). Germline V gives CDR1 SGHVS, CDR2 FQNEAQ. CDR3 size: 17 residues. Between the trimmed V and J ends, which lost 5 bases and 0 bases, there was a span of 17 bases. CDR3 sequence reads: CASSLPGTGYSGNTIYF. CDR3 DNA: TGTGCCAGCAGCCTCCCCGGGACTGGCTACTCTGGAAACACCATATATTTT.

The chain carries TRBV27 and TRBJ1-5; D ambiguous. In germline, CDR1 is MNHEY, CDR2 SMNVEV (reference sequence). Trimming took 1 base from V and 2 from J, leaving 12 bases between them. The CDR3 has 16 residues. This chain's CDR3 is CASSLYFTRGNQPQHF. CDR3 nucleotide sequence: TGTGCCAGCAGTTTATACTTTACACGGGGCAATCAGCCCCAGCATTTT.